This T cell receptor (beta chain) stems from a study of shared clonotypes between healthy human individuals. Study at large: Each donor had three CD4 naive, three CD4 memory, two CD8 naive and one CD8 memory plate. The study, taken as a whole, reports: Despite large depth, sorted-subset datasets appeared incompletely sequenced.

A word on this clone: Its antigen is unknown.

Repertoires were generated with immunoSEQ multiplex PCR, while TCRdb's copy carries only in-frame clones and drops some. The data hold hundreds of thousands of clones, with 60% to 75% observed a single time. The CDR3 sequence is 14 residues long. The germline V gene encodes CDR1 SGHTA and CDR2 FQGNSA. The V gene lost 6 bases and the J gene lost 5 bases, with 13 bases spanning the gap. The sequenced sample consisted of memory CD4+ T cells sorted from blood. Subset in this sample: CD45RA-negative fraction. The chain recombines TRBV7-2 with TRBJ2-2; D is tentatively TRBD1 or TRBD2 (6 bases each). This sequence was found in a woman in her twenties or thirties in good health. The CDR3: CASRPGGGTGELFF. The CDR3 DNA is TGTGCCAGCAGGCCCGGAGGGGGGACCGGGGAGCTGTTTTTT.